These 26 T cell receptor beta chains were all obtained from the same sample, sequenced in a study of post-analysis software for immune sequencing data. General observations from the study: Comparison of patients with controls showed 4 to 6 TRBV segments more frequent in patients, TRBV5-6, TRBV5-1 and TRBV20-1 among them.

Unique molecular identifiers were carried by the TCR beta cDNA libraries. MiXCR was run by TCRdb on the PCR reads, yielding one entry per CDR3 protein. Of about 540,000 distinct CDR3 sequences listed, around 36% are singletons. What these receptors recognize is not known. The sequencing sample was made of blood. These receptors were obtained from a girl aged 2-17 years with multiple sclerosis.

This rearrangement joins TRBV3-1 to TRBJ2-7, with 8 bases matching TRBD1. V dropped 1 base and J dropped 3; count of bases not matched to a gene: 11. The CDR3 covers 17 residues. Germline V gene lookup returns CDR1 LGHDT and CDR2 YNNKEL (reference sequence). The CDR3 region is CASSQVFQGARGYEQYF. CDR3 DNA: TGTGCCAGCAGCCAAGTTTTCCAGGGGGCGCGGGGCTACGAGCAGTACTTC.

The V and J genes are TRBV7-8 and TRBJ1-2, with TRBD1 identical over 9 bases. CDR3 size: 14 residues. V was pared by 5 bases and J by 5 bases, with 6 bases of the junction left unmatched. Per germline, CDR1 SGHVS and CDR2 FQNEAQ. CDR3 coding DNA: TGTGCCAGCAGCATACAGGGGGCGCGTTATGGCTACACCTTC. Encoded protein: CASSIQGARYGYTF.

The V gene is TRBV13, the J gene TRBJ2-4; D assignment may be TRBD1 or TRBD2 (8 bases each). The assigned J gene may be wrong: the sequence end matches TRBJ2-7 better. This CDR3 has 16 residues. Germline V gene data show CDR1 as PRHDT and CDR2 as FYEKMQ (reference sequence). As DNA, the CDR3 is TGTGCCAGCAGCCCGGGCAGGGGGCGGGAGGAATACGAGCAGTACTTC. It translates to CASSPGRGREEYEQYF.

The chain is built from TRBV4-1 and TRBJ1-2, with unresolved D. The CDR3 is 15 amino acids. Trimming took 0 bases from V and 6 from J, leaving 14 bases between them. Germline CDR1 is MGHRA and CDR2 is YSYEKL. Here the CDR3 reads CASSQDGWTRDGYTF. Here the CDR3 DNA reads TGCGCCAGCAGCCAAGATGGCTGGACGCGGGATGGCTACACCTTC.

The chain is built from TRBV7-2 and TRBJ1-2; D unclear. The length of the CDR3 is 15 residues. Per the germline V gene, CDR1 is SGHTA and CDR2 is FQGNSA. The ends were cut back, 5 bases at V and 0 bases at J, with 13 bases in the middle. The CDR3 DNA reads as TGTGCCAGCAGCCGGGCCGGGCCCTCTAACTATGGCTACACCTTC. Encoded protein: CASSRAGPSNYGYTF. Full variable domain (rest looked up from reference TRBV7-2 and TRBJ1-2): GAGVSQSPSNKVTEKGKDVELRCDPISGHTALYWYRQSLGQGLEFLIYFQGNSAPDKSGLPSDRFSAERTGGSVSTLTIQRTQQEDSAVYLCASSRAGPSNYGYTFGSGTRLTVV.

V usage is TRBV3-1 and J usage is TRBJ2-1, with D perhaps assigned TRBD1 or TRBD2 (5 bases each). Per germline, CDR1 LGHDT and CDR2 YNNKEL (reference sequence). The CDR3 totals 14 residues. Trimming cost V 9 bases and J 5 bases, with 17 bases left between them. CDR3 sequence: CASSSRGRNNEQFF. The CDR3 nucleotides are TGTGCCAGTAGCTCCCGGGGCAGGAACAATGAGCAGTTCTTC.

This clonotype was found a few times. The chain joins TRBV6-5 to TRBJ2-5; a weak D match, TRBD2 (6 bases). Between the trimmed V and J ends, which lost 0 bases and 1 base, there was a span of 18 bases. CDR1 is MNHEY and CDR2 is SVGAGI in the germline V gene. The CDR3 extends over 18 amino acids. The chain's CDR3 is CASSYSYRLVPFQETQYF. The CDR3 bases are TGTGCCAGCAGTTACTCCTACCGACTAGTCCCTTTCCAAGAGACCCAGTACTTC.

This rearrangement joins TRBV20-1 to TRBJ2-5; 8 positions match TRBD1. V trimming: 0 bases; J trimming: 5 bases; junction bases outside the gene matches: 8. This CDR3 has 15 residues. The germline gives CDR1 DFQATT, CDR2 SNEGSKA (reference sequence). CDR3 loop: CSAREWTGFGETQYF. The DNA of the CDR3 is TGCAGTGCTAGAGAGTGGACAGGGTTTGGGGAGACCCAGTACTTC.

The chain links TRBV20-1 to TRBJ2-2; 11 nucleotides line up with TRBD1. Germline V gives CDR1 DFQATT, CDR2 SNEGSKA (reference sequence). V was clipped by 3 bases and J by 1 base; unmatched bases: 4. This CDR3 is built from 16 residues. Here the CDR3 reads CSASPGTGGNTGELFF. CDR3 sequence (DNA): TGCAGTGCTAGTCCCGGGACAGGGGGGAACACCGGGGAGCTGTTTTTT.

Comment on this clonotype: At one boundary the junction diverges from the germline segment, which might be a read error. The V gene is TRBV4-1, the J gene TRBJ2-5; no reliable D call. This CDR3 has 14 residues. Germline V gene lookup returns CDR1 MGHRA and CDR2 YSYEKL. CDR3 sequence: CASNQKAGGETQYF. Here the CDR3 DNA reads TGCGCCAGCAACCAAAAGGCAGGTGGAGAGACCCAGTACTTC.

The chain uses TRBV28 and TRBJ1-2; no firm D call. The V and J ends lost 7 bases and 2 bases respectively, with 26 bases between them. The CDR3 consists of 18 residues. Germline CDR1 and CDR2: MDHEN and SYDVKM. The CDR3 spells CASTPTITRAERNYGYTF. CDR3 in DNA: TGTGCCAGCACTCCAACCATTACGAGGGCTGAAAGAAACTATGGCTACACCTTC.

In its sample, this clonotype was seen a few times. The J gene is TRBJ1-1, the V gene TRBV29-1; no definite D call. The CDR3 length is 10 residues. The germline CDR1 and CDR2 sequences are SQVTM and ANQGSEA. Trimming cost V 4 bases and J 5 bases, with 5 bases left between them. The CDR3 DNA reads as TGCAGCGTTGTCACTACTGAAGCTTTCTTT. It is translated as CSVVTTEAFF.

J is TRBJ2-5 and V is TRBV20-1, with D perhaps TRBD1 (5 bases). CDR3 length: 13 amino acids. Germline V gene sequence: CDR1 DFQATT, CDR2 SNEGSKA (reference sequence). V was shortened by 8 bases and J by 2 bases, with 15 bases between the two germline ends. The CDR3 nucleotides are TGCAGTTCCAATCGAGACAGTCAAGAGACCCAGTACTTC. This translates into CSSNRDSQETQYF.

The table lists this clonotype with a few counts. The rearrangement links TRBV29-1 to TRBJ2-3, with TRBD2 as a possible D gene (6 bases). The CDR3 is made up of 14 amino acids. V was cut by 5 bases and J by 2 bases, with 14 bases left in between. Germline V gene data show CDR1 as SQVTM and CDR2 as ANQGSEA. CDR3: CSVTEGGNTDTQYF. DNA for the CDR3: TGCAGCGTTACTGAAGGAGGGAACACAGATACGCAGTATTTT.

The rearrangement joins TRBV5-1 to TRBJ2-1, with D possibly called TRBD1 or TRBD2 (6 bases each). CDR1 is SGHRS, CDR2 YFSETQ, per germline. With 0 bases removed from V and 7 bases from J, the gap between germline ends came to 23 bases. The CDR3 loop spans 18 amino acids. The CDR3 spells CASSLEPPVGGARNEQFF. The CDR3 DNA reads as TGCGCCAGCAGCTTGGAACCCCCGGTGGGGGGCGCTCGGAATGAGCAGTTCTTC. Using reference TRBV5-1 and TRBJ2-1 for the parts outside the CDR3, the full variable domain is KAGVTQTPRYLIKTRGQQVTLSCSPISGHRSVSWYQQTPGQGLQFLFEYFSETQRNKGNFPGRFSGRQFSNSRSEMNVSTLELGDSALYLCASSLEPPVGGARNEQFFGPGTRLTVL.

This clonotype was observed at least ten times. This chain connects TRBV29-1 to TRBJ2-7; D unresolved. The germline V gene encodes CDR1 SQVTM and CDR2 ANQGSEA. V lost 7 bases, J lost 7 bases, and 14 bases lay in between. The CDR3 spans 11 residues. Here the CDR3 reads CSAPPYGEQYF. Here the CDR3 DNA reads TGCAGCGCTCCCCCATACGGGGAGCAGTACTTC.

The chain employs TRBV14 and TRBJ2-3, with 8 bases matching TRBD2. The CDR3 contains 18 residues. J gave up 2 bases and V 1 base, and 11 bases lay outside the gene matches. Per the germline V gene, CDR1 is SGHDN and CDR2 is FVKESK. CDR3 protein: CASSQVWSGGAFTDTQYF. The DNA for the CDR3 is TGTGCCAGCAGCCAAGTTTGGTCCGGGGGGGCATTCACAGATACGCAGTATTTT.

This clonotype appeared a few times. This sequence joins TRBV29-1 and TRBJ2-3; 9 bases match TRBD1. Germline loops: CDR1 SQVTM, CDR2 ANQGSEA. The CDR3 is 16 amino acids. V lost 3 bases, J lost 6 bases, and 13 bases stayed unmatched. The CDR3 spells CSVDFLRTGVDDTQYF. The CDR3 region has the DNA TGCAGCGTTGACTTTCTCAGGACAGGGGTGGATGATACGCAGTATTTT.

The chain is built from TRBV24-1 and TRBJ1-2; D may be TRBD1 (5 bases). The V gene's germline CDR1 is KGHDR and CDR2 SFDVKD. This CDR3 is built from 11 residues. The V end was cut by 10 bases, the J end by 4 bases, with 9 bases between. CDR3 sequence: CATGDSYGYTF. For the CDR3, the DNA is TGTGCCACTGGAGACAGCTATGGCTACACCTTC.

This clonotype was seen more than once but under ten times. This chain joins TRBV20-1 and TRBJ2-5; D possibly corresponds to TRBD1 (7 bases). The CDR3 totals 13 residues. Germline V lookup: CDR1 DFQATT, CDR2 SNEGSKA (reference sequence). The V end was cut by 5 bases, the J end by 5 bases, with 15 bases between. The CDR3 sequence is CSAPTGRRETQYF. DNA for the CDR3: TGCAGTGCTCCGACAGGGAGGAGGGAGACCCAGTACTTC.

The chain carries TRBV19 and TRBJ2-1; D unresolved. With 4 bases removed from V and 5 bases from J, the gap between germline ends came to 18 bases. CDR3 length equals 16 residues. Germline assignment: CDR1 LNHDA and CDR2 SQIVND (reference sequence). The CDR3 protein is CASSKSQIGSDNEQFF. For the CDR3, the DNA is TGTGCCAGTAGTAAGTCCCAGATAGGCAGTGACAATGAGCAGTTCTTC.

The chain is built from TRBV6-4 and TRBJ2-2; D is perhaps TRBD2 (5 bases). The germline V and J ends were trimmed by 11 bases and 1 base, with 20 bases remaining between them. The CDR3 runs 16 residues. CDR1 and CDR2 from the germline V gene are MRHNA and SNTAGT. CDR3 nucleotide sequence: TGTGCCGGCGATCCGACGGGTCGGGGGAACACCGGGGAGCTGTTTTTT. This translates into CAGDPTGRGNTGELFF.

This chain links TRBV28 with TRBJ2-3; 9 bases match TRBD2. Trimming took 6 bases from V and 4 from J; bases not matched to a gene: 8. CDR1 is MDHEN, CDR2 SYDVKM, per germline. This CDR3 has 15 amino acids. The CDR3 protein is CASRPGLAFSDTQYF. CDR3 nucleotide sequence: TGTGCCAGCAGGCCGGGACTAGCCTTTTCAGATACGCAGTATTTT.

This clonotype turned up a few times. This chain links TRBV4-1 with TRBJ2-1, with 9 bases fitting TRBD2. This CDR3 has 17 residues. Germline-derived CDR1 and CDR2 are MGHRA and YSYEKL. V lost 1 base to trimming and J lost 7 bases; unmatched junction nucleotides: 11. The CDR3 region is CASSQVLPAGGENEQFF. In DNA form, the CDR3 reads TGCGCCAGCAGCCAAGTCTTACCAGCGGGGGGTGAAAATGAGCAGTTCTTC.

This clonotype has more than one count but fewer than ten. The V and J genes are TRBV7-2 and TRBJ2-1; possibly TRBD2 for D (5 bases). V shed 1 base and J shed 3 bases, with 13 bases lying between them. This CDR3 has 16 residues. The germline gives CDR1 SGHTA, CDR2 FQGNSA. The CDR3 nucleotides read TGTGCCAGCAGCTTAGTGAGTAGCGAAAGCTACAATGAGCAGTTCTTC. This encodes CASSLVSSESYNEQFF.

The rearrangement joins TRBV7-3 to TRBJ2-3, with 9 positions matching TRBD2. V trimming: 0 bases; J trimming: 3 bases; junction bases outside the gene matches: 7. This CDR3 contains 17 residues. The germline V gene encodes CDR1 SGHTA and CDR2 FQGTGA. The CDR3 loop is CASSLTGAGGPTDTQYF. The CDR3 DNA sequence: TGTGCCAGCAGCTTAACAGGCGCGGGGGGGCCGACAGATACGCAGTATTTT.